Listed here are 20 T cell receptor beta chains from one sample, sequenced in a study of persistence of HIV-infected CD4 T cells. Cells were stimulated with overlapping HIV-1 Gag 15-mer peptides. Sorted nonresponding memory CD4+ T cells were CD40L-negative, CD69-negative, CD45RO-high. No antigen has been assigned to these receptors. The immunoSEQ assay was version 4, run in survey mode. Data came from immunoSEQ multiplex PCR; TCRdb stores just in-frame clones and leaves some out. The table includes approximately 36,000 clones, under 90% detected once. The material sequenced was cultured CD4+ T cells from PBMCs, taken from a patient who received antiretroviral therapy. The receptors stem from an adult with HIV. The donor label of this sample is uncertain.

V gene TRBV7-7 combines with J gene TRBJ2-3; 15 bases are a match to TRBD2. This CDR3 has 15 residues. Per germline, CDR1 SSHAT and CDR2 FNYEAQ (reference sequence). V shed 6 bases, J shed 6 bases, and the junction held 4 bases outside the gene matches. CDR3 in amino acids: CASSRTSGGVDTQYF. DNA for the CDR3: TGTGCCAGCAGTCGGACTAGCGGGGGGGTGGATACGCAGTATTTT.

This clone has just a few counts. The V gene is TRBV18, the J gene TRBJ2-4; D is unclear. The CDR3 extends over 14 amino acids. With 0 bases removed from V and 8 bases from J, the gap between germline ends came to 11 bases. Germline V gives CDR1 KGHSH, CDR2 LQKENI. CDR3 protein: CASSPPGAGDIQYF. The CDR3 nucleotides are TGTGCCAGCTCACCACCGGGTGCTGGGGACATTCAGTACTTC.

The chain has TRBV7-6 and TRBJ2-1; 10 bases are shared with TRBD2. CDR3 length: 17 amino acids. The ends lost 1 base at V and 10 bases at J; junction bases unmatched: 13. Germline CDR1 and CDR2: SGHVS and FNYEAQ. Written as DNA, the CDR3 is TGTGCCAGCAGCTTAGGGCTCCCGGGACTAGCGTCTTGGGAGCAGTTCTTC. Translation: CASSLGLPGLASWEQFF.

This clone is a singleton in its sample. J is TRBJ1-6 and V is TRBV5-1, with D hard to call. Between the trimmed V and J ends, which lost 4 bases and 3 bases, there was a span of 11 bases. CDR3 length: 15 amino acids. Germline V CDR1 and CDR2: SGHRS, YFSETQ. The CDR3 nucleotides are TGCGCCAGCAGCCCGGCGGGAGTCTATAATTCACCCCTCCACTTT. It translates to CASSPAGVYNSPLHF.

The J gene is TRBJ1-1, the V gene TRBV7-9; D might be TRBD1 (5 bases). The length of the CDR3 is 14 residues. The V and J ends lost 2 bases and 5 bases respectively, with 12 bases between them. In germline, CDR1 is SEHNR, CDR2 FQNEAQ (reference sequence). In DNA form, the CDR3 reads TGTGCCAGCAGCTTAAGGCACGAGGGGACTGAAGCTTTCTTT. It translates to CASSLRHEGTEAFF.

The chain employs TRBV5-1 and TRBJ2-6; 8 bases are shared with TRBD1. This CDR3 spans 16 amino acids. The V and J ends lost 5 bases and 0 bases, in that order; junction bases with no gene match: 4. Germline CDR1 SGHRS, CDR2 YFSETQ. Here the CDR3 DNA reads TGCGCCAGCAGTCTAACAGGGGGCTCTGGGGCCAACGTCCTGACTTTC. It encodes CASSLTGGSGANVLTF.

CDR3 amino acids: CATSNTGELFF. The CDR3 coding sequence is TGTGCCACCAGCAACACCGGGGAGCTGTTTTTT. The rearrangement uses TRBV15 and TRBJ2-2; D uncertain. This CDR3 is built from 11 residues. V lost 4 bases to trimming and J lost 3 bases, with 0 bases between them. In germline, CDR1 is LNHNV, CDR2 YYDKDF (reference sequence). The full variable domain, completed using reference TRBV15 and TRBJ2-2, is DAMVIQNPRYQVTQFGKPVTLSCSQTLNHNVMYWYQQKSSQAPKLLFHYYDKDFNNEADTPDNFQSRRPNTSFCFLDIRSPGLGDTAMYLCATSNTGELFFGEGSRLTVL.

This chain links TRBV6-4 with TRBJ1-6; the match to TRBD1 covers 7 bases. V trimming: 5 bases; J trimming: 7 bases; junction bases outside the gene matches: 5. This CDR3 is built from 14 residues. CDR1 and CDR2 from the germline V gene are MRHNA and SNTAGT. CDR3 region: CASSQQGTNSPLHF. The CDR3 DNA is TGTGCCAGCAGTCAACAGGGGACCAATTCACCCCTCCACTTT.

The chain employs TRBV11-2 and TRBJ1-2; TRBD1 is a possible D gene (6 bases). The V and J ends lost 6 bases and 4 bases respectively, with 12 bases between them. The CDR3 runs to 13 residues. Germline CDR1 is SGHAT and CDR2 is FQNNGV. CDR3 DNA sequence: TGTGCCAGCAGAGCCGGGACAAGCTATGGCTACACCTTC. Translated: CASRAGTSYGYTF.

The chain couples TRBV4-1 to TRBJ1-6; TRBD1 aligns across 10 bases. Per germline, CDR1 MGHRA and CDR2 YSYEKL. The length of the CDR3 is 17 residues. V gave up 1 base and J gave up 4 bases; unmatched junction bases: 4. The CDR3 DNA follows: TGCGCCAGCAGCCAAGTCGGGACAGGGGTTTATAATTCACCCCTCCACTTT. Its protein product is CASSQVGTGVYNSPLHF.

The rearrangement links TRBV7-2 to TRBJ2-1; the D call may be TRBD1 or TRBD2 (7 bases each). The CDR3 spans 13 residues. The ends were cut back, 4 bases at V and 10 bases at J, with 14 bases in the middle. Germline CDR1 SGHTA, CDR2 FQGNSA. The CDR3 coding sequence is TGTGCCAGCAGCTCCCAGGGGGGGGTCGAGCAGTTCTTC. It encodes CASSSQGGVEQFF.

The chain employs TRBV19 and TRBJ2-5; D gene unclear. CDR3 length: 15 amino acids. V dropped 3 bases and J dropped 1 base, with 12 bases sitting between them. Germline V lookup: CDR1 LNHDA, CDR2 SQIVND (reference sequence). The CDR3 DNA reads as TGTGCCAGTAGTATGGGTTCATCAACCCAAGAGACCCAGTACTTC. This sequence encodes CASSMGSSTQETQYF.

The DNA for the CDR3 is TGTGCCAGCAGTGAGACAGGAACGGCCACCGGGGAGCTGTTTTTT. Translation: CASSETGTATGELFF. The rearrangement links TRBV2 to TRBJ2-2; maybe TRBD1 (6 bases). CDR1 is SNHLY and CDR2 is FYNNEI in the germline V gene. Trimming took 3 bases from V and 4 from J, leaving 12 bases between them. CDR3 size: 15 residues.

V usage is TRBV5-1 and J usage is TRBJ2-1; either TRBD1 or TRBD2 may supply D (5 bases each). Germline assignment: CDR1 SGHRS and CDR2 YFSETQ. This CDR3 is 14 amino acids long. The V gene lost 8 bases and the J gene lost 0 bases, with 12 bases spanning the gap. The chain's CDR3 is CASGDPSSYNEQFF. The CDR3 DNA follows: TGCGCCAGTGGGGACCCGAGCTCCTACAATGAGCAGTTCTTC.

The CDR3 sequence is CASSPEGVRGHEQFF. The DNA for the CDR3 is TGTGCCAGCAGCCCCGAGGGGGTCCGAGGCCATGAGCAGTTCTTC. The chain joins TRBV7-2 to TRBJ2-1, with a tentative D call TRBD1 (6 bases). The CDR3 length is 15 residues. V was trimmed by 5 bases and J by 8 bases, leaving 19 bases between them. Germline CDR1 is SGHTA and CDR2 is FQGNSA.

The chain carries TRBV6-2 or TRBV6-3 and TRBJ2-1; 7 nucleotides agree with TRBD1. This CDR3 is 11 amino acids long. Germline trimming cut 5 bases from V and 12 bases from J; bases unmatched to any gene: 4. CDR1 is MNHEY and CDR2 is SVGEGT in the germline V gene. This CDR3 reads CASSTQGRQFF. The CDR3 DNA is TGTGCCAGCAGTACACAGGGGAGGCAGTTCTTC.

The chain uses TRBV7-2 and TRBJ2-7; a possible D gene is TRBD2 (7 bases). Trimming shortened V by 0 bases and J by 5 bases, and 20 bases separated the two germline ends. The CDR3 spans 17 residues. Germline CDR1 and CDR2: SGHTA and FQGNSA. CDR3 coding DNA: TGTGCCAGCAGCTTAGCCCCCGTAGGGGGGGGGCGGGACGAGCAGTACTTC. Its translation: CASSLAPVGGGRDEQYF.

V usage is TRBV7-8 and J usage is TRBJ2-7; D is possibly TRBD1 or TRBD2 (5 bases each). V was cut by 2 bases and J by 1 base, with 15 bases left in between. Germline values: CDR1 SGHVS, CDR2 FQNEAQ. The CDR3 extends over 16 amino acids. CDR3 coding DNA: TGTGCCAGCAGCTTAATAGGGGCCATAGCGTCCTACGAGCAGTACTTC. This sequence encodes CASSLIGAIASYEQYF.

This clone was counted a few times. The rearrangement joins TRBV2 to TRBJ1-4, with D unresolved. Per the germline V gene, CDR1 is SNHLY and CDR2 is FYNNEI. There are 15 residues in the CDR3. The V end was cut by 1 base, the J end by 0 bases, with 6 bases between. DNA of the CDR3: TGTGCCAGCAGTGAAGATGGATCAACTAATGAAAAACTGTTTTTT. This gives the protein CASSEDGSTNEKLFF.

The V call is TRBV3-1 (or the pseudogene TRBV3-2), the J call TRBJ2-1; a possible D gene is TRBD2 (6 bases). This CDR3 is 11 amino acids long. V was clipped by 1 base and J by 12 bases, with 7 bases between them. Germline-derived CDR1 and CDR2 are LGHDT and YNNKEL (reference sequence). The CDR3 is CASSQAGVQFF. Written as DNA, the CDR3 is TGTGCCAGCAGCCAAGCGGGGGTGCAGTTCTTC.